This T cell receptor beta chain emerged from a study of response to subunit inactivated influenza vaccine. The table lists this clonotype with a count of one. Its cognate antigen is unknown. General study results and limits: Authors suggested each seasonal flu vaccination may recruit only limited numbers of new T cells.

TCRdb analysed the RT-PCR reads with MiXCR anew, one entry per CDR3 protein. The table lists around 200,000 distinct CDR3 sequences, roughly 8.7% of them singletons. The germline V gene has CDR1 KGHSH and CDR2 LQKENI. This CDR3 spans 13 amino acids. V lost 6 bases and J lost 2, with 10 bases in between. The receptor was derived from a man between 50 and 59 years old who received an inactivated influenza vaccine. The genes are TRBV18 and TRBJ2-5; D remains unclear. Sequences were derived from non-naive T cells sorted from PBMCs, sampled on the day of vaccination. The CDR3 loop is CASSAKLQETQYF. The CDR3 DNA reads as TGTGCCAGCTCCGCCAAACTACAAGAGACCCAGTACTTC.